The next 5 T cell receptor beta chains were all read from a single sample in a study of beta chain features in type 1 diabetes. Study-level results: Moderate but significant shortening of TCRB CDR3s was recorded in all four CD4+ subsets from Type 1 diabetes patients.

Every isolated RNA sample was fully reverse transcribed, so sequencing captured expressed TCRB transcripts. The protocol was immunoSEQ multiplex PCR, while the TCRdb copy is restricted to in-frame clones and leaves out a portion. The sample consists of over 120,000 clones, roughly an eighth of them appearing once. Their cognate antigens are unknown. The sequencing input was central memory CD4+ T cells from blood. All receptors come from a man between 18 and 35 years old with type 1 diabetes.

The CDR3 sequence is CSVVTDISYEQYF. Written as DNA, the CDR3 is TGCAGCGTTGTAACGGACATCTCCTACGAGCAGTACTTC. The chain has TRBV29-1 and TRBJ2-7; a weak D match, TRBD1 (5 bases). V was shortened by 4 bases and J by 0 bases, with 10 bases between the two germline ends. CDR1 is SQVTM and CDR2 is ANQGSEA in the germline V gene. There are 13 residues in the CDR3.

The chain couples TRBV6-1 to TRBJ1-2, with D hard to call. Germline lookup yields CDR1 MNHNS and CDR2 SASEGT. V was shortened by 4 bases and J by 8 bases, with 20 bases between the two germline ends. The CDR3 loop spans 15 amino acids. CDR3 protein: CASSVSYGILGGYTF. The CDR3 coding sequence is TGTGCCAGCAGTGTGAGCTACGGCATTTTGGGAGGCTACACCTTC.

This clone appeared a few times. The J gene is TRBJ2-7, the V gene TRBV6-6, with 10 bases lining up with TRBD1. Germline V CDR1 and CDR2: MNHNY, SVGAGI (reference sequence). The CDR3 consists of 14 residues. Unmatched junction bases numbered 8, after V lost 8 bases and J lost 4 bases. The CDR3 nucleotides read TGTGCCAGCGTCAAGCGGGACAGGGGTTACGAGCAGTACTTC. It is translated as CASVKRDRGYEQYF.

The chain couples TRBV9 to TRBJ2-3; D is ambiguous. Germline V gives CDR1 SGDLS, CDR2 YYNGEE. CDR3 length: 13 residues. Trimming shortened V by 1 base and J by 0 bases, and 3 bases separated the two germline ends. CDR3 sequence: CASSVTSTDTQYF. CDR3 nucleotides: TGTGCCAGCAGCGTAACGAGCACAGATACGCAGTATTTT.

CDR3 amino acids: CASRAGREGEQYF. DNA of the CDR3: TGCGCCAGCAGGGCGGGGAGGGAGGGCGAGCAGTACTTC. The chain joins TRBV4-1 to TRBJ2-7; 7 positions agree with TRBD2. Trimming took 6 bases from V and 6 from J; bases not matched to a gene: 8. The V gene's germline CDR1 is MGHRA and CDR2 YSYEKL. The CDR3 is 13 amino acids.